A few counts support the clone carrying this TCR beta chain. What it binds is unknown. It was with random hexamers that roughly 0.45 to 1 ug RNA was reverse transcribed. Each CDR3 protein is one row after TCRdb ran MiXCR on the immunoSEQ multiplex PCR reads. The data contain some 260,000 distinct CDR3 sequences, approximately 85% of them seen just once; the ten biggest clones take up approximately 0.12%. The source of the sample is a study of CD8 T cells in Susac syndrome. The CDR3 length is 14 residues. V gave up 2 bases and J gave up 7 bases, with 12 bases separating them. CDR1 is MNHNY, CDR2 SVGAGI, per germline (reference sequence). Points from the study as a whole: As acknowledged by the study, its TCR sequencing and HLA analysis included a relatively small number of individuals.

The sample comprised CD8+ T cells from PBMCs. The rearrangement links TRBV6-6 to TRBJ1-5, with D tentatively TRBD1 (5 bases). This clonotype was obtained from a human donor with multiple sclerosis. The CDR3 is CASSYAGPGQPQHF. CDR3 nucleotide sequence: TGTGCCAGCAGTTACGCGGGGCCGGGGCAGCCCCAGCATTTT.